The sequence of this TCR beta chain was determined in a study of blood T cells in healthy people across ages. For the second PCR, which ran for roughly 7 to 11 cycles, a sample-barcoded 5' primer and a J-beta primer mix were used. TCRdb processed the 5' RACE reads anew with MiXCR; each CDR3 protein has one entry. This table has hundreds of thousands of distinct CDR3 sequences, roughly two fifths appearing once. The germline gives CDR1 LGHNA, CDR2 YSLEER. This CDR3 contains 13 residues. Trimming removed 0 bases from V and 7 bases from J, with 8 bases in between. Each sample gave at least 6.5 million isolated PBMCs. This clonotype was detected only a few times. Its antigen is currently unknown. Findings and limits, study-wide: Higher diversity and more naive CD4+ cells were features of long-lived donors, compared to aged donors. With donor CMV status unknown, expanded clonotype changes were possibly confounded.

V gene TRBV4-3 combines with J gene TRBJ2-3; no clear D. The sequenced material came from blood. The clonotype was recovered from a man older than 75 in good health. CDR3 DNA sequence: TGCGCCAGCAGCCAAGAGGGCACTCATACGCAGTATTTT. It encodes CASSQEGTHTQYF.